Here is one T cell receptor beta chain with its context. This record comes from a study of blood T cell repertoires in COVID-19. Study background: Collection of acute and convalescent COVID-19 samples took place in the United States, Italy and Spain. T cells, B-cell-depleted T cells, or PBMCs supplied cDNA or gDNA.

V shed 6 bases and J shed 3 bases, with 12 bases lying between them. Germline V gene lookup returns CDR1 MNHEY and CDR2 SVGEGT. The CDR3 spans 14 residues. Original analysis: The authors estimated nucleated cell counts from reference gene primer amplification. Data came from immunoSEQ multiplex PCR; TCRdb stores just in-frame clones and leaves some out. The V and J calls and clone size are taken from that table; D and trimming were inferred from the DNA. Of tens of thousands of clones listed, roughly nine tenths are singletons. The chain is built from TRBV6-2 or TRBV6-3 and TRBJ2-1; perhaps TRBD1 as D (6 bases). The sequenced sample consisted of peripheral blood. The clonotype was recovered from a man aged 65 to 79 with active COVID-19. The CDR3 nucleotides are TGTGCCAGCAGCAAACAGGGTAACTACAATGAGCAGTTCTTC. It translates to CASSKQGNYNEQFF.